The clone carrying this T cell receptor beta chain has just a few counts. Its antigen is unidentified. The entry originates in a study of T cell responses to AZD1222 COVID-19 vaccine. Findings of the study overall: Most donors were white British, females outnumbered males, and clonal diversity was possibly underestimated.

CDR3 length: 16 residues. Trimming took 4 bases from V and 1 from J, leaving 16 bases between them. Germline V gives CDR1 LNHDA, CDR2 SQIVND (reference sequence). Using immunoSEQ multiplex PCR, the repertoire was profiled, and TCRdb retains in-frame clones only, with some absent. This sample has about 110,000 clones, with about 90% found just once. This clonotype was sampled from an adult in good health. V is TRBV19 and J is TRBJ1-2; D is perhaps TRBD1 (5 bases). Material: peripheral blood, obtained on day 0 of AZD1222 vaccination. DNA for the CDR3: TGTGCCAGTAGTACCTCAGGACACCCTCTTAACTATGGCTACACCTTC. It yields the protein CASSTSGHPLNYGYTF.